The 32 T cell receptor beta chains below were found in one sample sequenced in a study of PD-1 blockade in mismatch repair-deficient tumors. Only in-frame clones appear in the TCRdb table, and some are missing; sequencing was by immunoSEQ multiplex PCR. This sample has 40,000 to 60,000 clones, with roughly 82% found just once. The material was PBMCs, obtained before pembrolizumab treatment. The receptors were sampled from an adult with mismatch repair-deficient cancer.

The chain couples TRBV27 to TRBJ1-5; no firm D call. Trimming removed 3 bases from V and 3 bases from J, with 6 bases in between. The CDR3 runs 13 residues. Germline CDR1 reads MNHEY; CDR2 reads SMNVEV (reference sequence). As DNA, the CDR3 is TGTGCCAGCAGTTTTGCCAACAATCAGCCCCAGCATTTT. Protein sequence: CASSFANNQPQHF.

Only a few counts were recorded for this clone. This chain uses TRBV30 with TRBJ2-7; 7 bases fit TRBD2. Losses at the gene ends were 3 bases for V and 4 bases for J; bases not matched to a gene: 12. This CDR3 has 15 residues. Germline-derived CDR1 and CDR2 are GTSNPN and SVGIG (reference sequence). The CDR3: CAWSPPGGRMYEQYF. Here the CDR3 DNA reads TGTGCCTGGAGCCCCCCTGGCGGGAGAATGTACGAGCAGTACTTC.

In its sample, this clone was seen a few times. This chain connects TRBV11-2 to TRBJ2-7; TRBD2 aligns across 7 bases. J was trimmed by 1 base and V by 6 bases; bases with no gene match: 9. The germline V gene encodes CDR1 SGHAT and CDR2 FQNNGV. The CDR3 runs 15 residues. CDR3 protein: CASRPPGLPSYEQYF. CDR3 coding DNA: TGTGCCAGCAGACCGCCGGGACTACCATCCTACGAGCAGTACTTC.

The CDR3 is CSASWGETQYF. The CDR3 DNA is TGCAGTGCCTCTTGGGGAGAGACCCAGTACTTC. The rearrangement uses TRBV20-1 and TRBJ2-5; no firm D call. The CDR3 length is 11 residues. Per the germline V gene, CDR1 is DFQATT and CDR2 is SNEGSKA (reference sequence). V was shortened by 6 bases and J by 4 bases, with 9 bases between the two germline ends.

The rearrangement uses TRBV25-1 and TRBJ1-2; perhaps TRBD1 as D (5 bases). This CDR3 has 15 amino acids. Trimming shortened V by 7 bases and J by 4 bases, and 19 bases separated the two germline ends. The germline CDR1 and CDR2 sequences are MGHDK and SYGVNS. CDR3 nucleotide sequence: TGTGCCAGCAATATTGACAGCGAAAACCCCTATGGCTACACCTTC. Residues: CASNIDSENPYGYTF.

V usage is TRBV28 and J usage is TRBJ2-5; a weak D match, TRBD1 (5 bases). The germline gives CDR1 MDHEN, CDR2 SYDVKM. The V end lost 11 bases, the J end lost 3 bases, and 16 bases lay between the germline ends. CDR3 length equals 13 residues. CDR3 amino acids: CAAYDSLEETQYF. CDR3 nucleotide sequence: TGTGCCGCGTACGACAGCCTTGAAGAGACCCAGTACTTC.

The chain combines TRBV29-1 with TRBJ2-2; D is unresolved. V was trimmed by 4 bases and J by 0 bases, leaving 6 bases between them. Germline loops: CDR1 SQVTM, CDR2 ANQGSEA. This CDR3 has 13 amino acids. The CDR3 region has the DNA TGCAGCGTTGCACAAACGAACACCGGGGAGCTGTTTTTT. Amino acids: CSVAQTNTGELFF.

The chain links TRBV18 to TRBJ2-2; 9 bases match TRBD1. Per germline, CDR1 KGHSH and CDR2 LQKENI. V lost 3 bases, J lost 6 bases, and 5 bases stayed unmatched. This CDR3 has 15 residues. The CDR3: CASSPVQGASGELFF. Written as DNA, the CDR3 is TGTGCCAGCTCACCGGTACAGGGGGCGTCCGGGGAGCTGTTTTTT.

The V call is TRBV4-1, the J call TRBJ2-7; 9 nucleotides agree with TRBD2. Per germline, CDR1 MGHRA and CDR2 YSYEKL. Trimming took 10 bases from V and 1 from J; bases not matched to a gene: 8. The CDR3 extends over 14 amino acids. Written as DNA, the CDR3 is TGCGCCACCTCCCCGGGACTAGCATCCTACGAGCAGTACTTC. Amino acids: CATSPGLASYEQYF.

In its sample, this clone was seen a few times. This chain links TRBV6-5 with TRBJ2-2, with 7 nucleotides matching TRBD1. This CDR3 has 13 amino acids. V trimming: 5 bases; J trimming: 5 bases; junction bases outside the gene matches: 2. Per germline, CDR1 MNHEY and CDR2 SVGAGI. CDR3 DNA sequence: TGTGCCAGCAGTCAACAGGGGACCGGGGAGCTGTTTTTT. Amino acid sequence: CASSQQGTGELFF.

The chain links TRBV7-3 to TRBJ2-5; tentatively, D is TRBD2 (6 bases). V was pared by 5 bases and J by 4 bases, with 23 bases between. Per the germline V gene, CDR1 is SGHTA and CDR2 is FQGTGA. This CDR3 is 17 amino acids long. The CDR3 is CASSPRGSGSGGETQYF. CDR3 bases: TGTGCCAGCAGCCCCCGAGGGAGCGGGTCCGGTGGAGAGACCCAGTACTTC.

The gene calls are TRBV6-6 and TRBJ2-5, with D possibly being TRBD2 (6 bases). The J call could be wrong; TRBJ2-7 is a better fit for the DNA end. The germline V gene has CDR1 MNHNY and CDR2 SVGAGI (reference sequence). The CDR3 consists of 14 residues. The CDR3 DNA reads TGTGCCAGCAGTGGGACTCCCGGCGGAGACGAGCAGTACTTC. As protein: CASSGTPGGDEQYF.

The V gene is TRBV11-2, the J gene TRBJ2-7, with D perhaps TRBD2 (7 bases). In germline, CDR1 is SGHAT, CDR2 FQNNGV. This CDR3 contains 18 residues. The germline V and J ends were trimmed by 0 bases and 0 bases, with 18 bases remaining between them. CDR3 in DNA: TGTGCCAGCAGCTTAGACTCCGGGGGGCGGCCAAGCTCCTACGAGCAGTACTTC. Translated, it gives CASSLDSGGRPSSYEQYF.

The chain recombines TRBV19 with TRBJ2-3; TRBD2 might be the D (5 bases). The CDR3 loop spans 20 amino acids. V was shortened by 1 base and J by 2 bases, with 25 bases between the two germline ends. The germline gives CDR1 LNHDA, CDR2 SQIVND (reference sequence). CDR3 amino acids: CASSIGAPGRYEVNTDTQYF. The CDR3 coding sequence is TGTGCCAGTAGTATAGGAGCCCCGGGAAGATACGAGGTTAACACAGATACGCAGTATTTT.

The V gene is TRBV5-1, the J gene TRBJ1-2; D is perhaps TRBD1 (5 bases). CDR1 and CDR2 (germline): SGHRS, YFSETQ. The V and J ends lost 4 bases and 3 bases respectively, with 16 bases between them. CDR3 size: 15 residues. In nucleotides, the CDR3 is TGCGCCAGCAGCCTTGGAGAGGGACGGTACTATGGCTACACCTTC. Translating it yields CASSLGEGRYYGYTF. The full variable domain, its missing parts supplied by reference TRBV5-1 and TRBJ1-2, is KAGVTQTPRYLIKTRGQQVTLSCSPISGHRSVSWYQQTPGQGLQFLFEYFSETQRNKGNFPGRFSGRQFSNSRSEMNVSTLELGDSALYLCASSLGEGRYYGYTFGSGTRLTVV.

V gene TRBV19 combines with J gene TRBJ2-7, with TRBD1 matching over 7 bases. The CDR3 covers 15 residues. The V gene end was trimmed by 9 bases and the J gene end by 3 bases; junction bases not matched to a gene: 14. Germline V gives CDR1 LNHDA, CDR2 SQIVND (reference sequence). CDR3 nucleotides: TGTGCCAGCCGTACAGGGGCCCTGGATATCTACGAGCAGTACTTC. Its protein is CASRTGALDIYEQYF.

This chain joins TRBV5-6 and TRBJ2-3; no firm D call. CDR3 length: 11 residues. Trimming took off 3 bases at V and 2 bases at J, with 1 base between the two ends. Germline CDR1 is SGHDT and CDR2 is YYEEEE. The CDR3 sequence is CASSYTDTQYF. CDR3 bases: TGTGCCAGCAGCTACACAGATACGCAGTATTTT.

This clone was recorded a few times. The chain links TRBV11-3 to TRBJ1-4; no firm D call. Per germline, CDR1 SGHNT and CDR2 YENEEA. The CDR3 covers 15 residues. V gave up 4 bases and J gave up 2 bases, with 11 bases separating them. CDR3 amino acids: CASSSLTGTNEKLFF. CDR3 bases: TGTGCCAGCAGCTCCCTAACGGGTACTAATGAAAAACTGTTTTTT. Looking up the rest from reference TRBV11-3 and TRBJ1-4 gives the full variable domain: EAGVVQSPRYKIIEKKQPVAFWCNPISGHNTLYWYLQNLGQGPELLIRYENEEAVDDSQLPKDRFSAERLKGVDSTLKIQPAELGDSAVYLCASSSLTGTNEKLFFGSGTQLSVL.

V usage is TRBV19 and J usage is TRBJ2-5, with D unclear. The CDR3 covers 15 residues. Germline CDR1 is LNHDA and CDR2 is SQIVND (reference sequence). V lost 2 bases and J lost 1, with 11 bases in between. The DNA of the CDR3 is TGTGCCAGTAGTATAAGGCCAGGAATCCAAGAGACCCAGTACTTC. It codes for CASSIRPGIQETQYF.

This clone turned up a few times. The genes are TRBV9 and TRBJ1-2, with D unresolved. V lost 4 bases, J lost 2 bases, and 3 bases lay in between. Germline CDR1 and CDR2: SGDLS and YYNGEE. This CDR3 has 11 residues. The CDR3 DNA follows: TGTGCCAGCAGCATCAACTATGGCTACACCTTC. This translates into CASSINYGYTF. The whole variable domain, remainder taken from reference TRBV9 and TRBJ1-2, is DSGVTQTPKHLITATGQRVTLRCSPRSGDLSVYWYQQSLDQGLQFLIQYYNGEERAKGNILERFSAQQFPDLHSELNLSSLELGDSALYFCASSINYGYTFGSGTRLTVV.

The chain recombines TRBV28 with TRBJ1-1; D gene unclear. Germline CDR1 and CDR2: MDHEN and SYDVKM. Trimming removed 6 bases at V and 11 bases at J, with 25 bases between. CDR3 length: 15 residues. CDR3 bases: TGTGCCAGCAGCCGTGTCCCGGGTCTCGGGGATGAGGCTTTCTTT. As protein: CASSRVPGLGDEAFF.

The CDR3 DNA sequence: TGTGCCAGCAGCCAGGGAAACACTGAAGCTTTCTTT. This encodes CASSQGNTEAFF. V is TRBV7-8 and J is TRBJ1-1; TRBD1 is a possible D gene (5 bases). The CDR3 is made up of 12 amino acids. Germline loops: CDR1 SGHVS, CDR2 FQNEAQ. The ends were cut back, 5 bases at V and 2 bases at J, with 6 bases in the middle.

This rearrangement joins TRBV2 to TRBJ2-3; 10 bases match TRBD1. CDR3 size: 14 residues. Germline CDR1 SNHLY, CDR2 FYNNEI. The V and J ends lost 8 bases and 2 bases, in that order; junction bases with no gene match: 4. This CDR3 reads CASSGQGVTDTQYF. Here the CDR3 DNA reads TGTGCCAGCTCAGGACAGGGGGTCACAGATACGCAGTATTTT.

This clone was seen once. The J gene is TRBJ2-1, the V gene TRBV2; D may be TRBD2 (5 bases). CDR3 size: 12 residues. V lost 6 bases and J lost 11, with 14 bases in between. Germline assignment: CDR1 SNHLY and CDR2 FYNNEI. In DNA, the CDR3 is TGTGCCAGCAGCCAATGGGAGTATCAGCAGTTCTTC. This sequence encodes CASSQWEYQQFF.

CDR3 DNA: TGTGCCAGCAGTTCTAAGGTTTTGGATACGCAGTATTTT. Protein product: CASSSKVLDTQYF. The V gene is TRBV6-8, the J gene TRBJ2-3; D gene unclear. V lost 4 bases to trimming and J lost 6 bases, with 11 bases between them. The V gene's germline CDR1 is MNHGY and CDR2 SAAAGT. The CDR3 spans 13 residues.

The rearrangement joins TRBV5-1 to TRBJ2-2; D unresolved. This CDR3 region has 16 residues. CDR1 is SGHRS, CDR2 YFSETQ, per germline. Trimming took 4 bases from V and 2 from J, leaving 15 bases between them. Here the CDR3 reads CASSPFDARNTGELFF. Here the CDR3 DNA reads TGCGCCAGCAGCCCCTTCGACGCGCGAAACACCGGGGAGCTGTTTTTT.

The CDR3 protein is CASSPPLGLASTGELFF. As DNA, the CDR3 is TGTGCCAGCAGCCCCCCATTGGGACTAGCGAGTACCGGGGAGCTGTTTTTT. The J gene is TRBJ2-2, the V gene TRBV5-4, with TRBD2 identical over 10 bases. There are 17 residues in the CDR3. Germline V gives CDR1 SGHNT, CDR2 YYREEE (reference sequence). J gave up 5 bases and V 4 bases, and 11 bases lay outside the gene matches.

V and J are TRBV5-4 and TRBJ2-2, with TRBD2 identical over 8 bases. J gave up 7 bases and V 1 base, and 6 bases lay outside the gene matches. Per the germline V gene, CDR1 is SGHNT and CDR2 is YYREEE (reference sequence). This CDR3 is 15 amino acids long. This CDR3 reads CASSLQREWGGELFF. The CDR3 DNA follows: TGTGCCAGCAGCTTGCAGCGGGAGTGGGGCGGGGAGCTGTTTTTT.

Turning to this clone: The junction does not match germline at one end; this may be a read error. The chain couples TRBV6-1 to TRBJ1-2; D perhaps matches TRBD1 (6 bases). The CDR3 has 10 residues. Germline V gene lookup returns CDR1 MNHNS and CDR2 SASEGT. The CDR3 sequence: CASIRGVEPF. The CDR3 coding sequence is TGTGCCAGCATTAGGGGGGTGGAGCCCTTC.

This clone is a singleton in its sample. This chain connects TRBV9 to TRBJ1-2; possibly TRBD1 for D (5 bases). Trimming took 1 base from V and 1 from J, leaving 11 bases between them. This CDR3 is built from 15 residues. Germline CDR1 is SGDLS and CDR2 is YYNGEE. The CDR3 loop is CASSVTGGFNYGYTF. CDR3 DNA: TGTGCCAGCAGCGTAACTGGGGGGTTTAACTATGGCTACACCTTC.

The V gene is TRBV7-3, the J gene TRBJ1-1; a weak D match, TRBD1 (6 bases). The V end lost 4 bases, the J end lost 2 bases, and 14 bases lay between the germline ends. The length of the CDR3 is 15 residues. From germline, CDR1 is SGHTA and CDR2 FQGTGA. CDR3 nucleotide sequence: TGTGCCAGCAGCTCGGGACATATTCTAAACACTGAAGCTTTCTTT. It codes for CASSSGHILNTEAFF.

CDR3 sequence reads: CASSLNTGGNEQFF. DNA for the CDR3: TGCGCCAGCAGCCTCAATACAGGCGGCAATGAGCAGTTCTTC. The chain uses TRBV5-1 and TRBJ2-1; D may be TRBD1 (5 bases). This CDR3 region has 14 residues. Trimming stripped 4 bases from V and 6 bases from J, with 14 bases between. Germline loops: CDR1 SGHRS, CDR2 YFSETQ.